Each of the 2 T cell receptor beta chains below was sequenced from the same sample in a study of T cells after yellow fever vaccination. TCRdb re-called the 5' RACE reads through MiXCR, storing one row per CDR3 protein. The table records around 600,000 distinct CDR3 sequences, approximately 13% of them present only once. Sequenced here: PBMCs, sampled on the day of the yellow fever booster vaccination. The receptor set was obtained from a man aged 25 to 40 who received the YFV17D yellow fever vaccine.

In its sample, this clonotype was seen many times. The J gene is TRBJ2-3, the V gene TRBV5-1; D remains ambiguous. The V gene's germline CDR1 is SGHRS and CDR2 YFSETQ. The CDR3 runs to 13 residues. The germline V and J ends were trimmed by 0 bases and 4 bases, with 6 bases remaining between them. In nucleotides, the CDR3 is TGCGCCAGCAGCTTGGGCCCGGCAGATACGCAGTATTTT. Protein product: CASSLGPADTQYF.

This clonotype was observed a handful of times. The gene calls are TRBV3-1 and TRBJ2-3; no definite D call. The CDR3 has 14 residues. V gave up 0 bases and J gave up 6 bases, with 10 bases separating them. Looked up from germline, CDR1 is LGHDT and CDR2 is YNNKEL (reference sequence). As DNA, the CDR3 is TGTGCCAGCAGCCAAGAAGTAGGTGATGATACGCAGTATTTT. Encoded protein: CASSQEVGDDTQYF.